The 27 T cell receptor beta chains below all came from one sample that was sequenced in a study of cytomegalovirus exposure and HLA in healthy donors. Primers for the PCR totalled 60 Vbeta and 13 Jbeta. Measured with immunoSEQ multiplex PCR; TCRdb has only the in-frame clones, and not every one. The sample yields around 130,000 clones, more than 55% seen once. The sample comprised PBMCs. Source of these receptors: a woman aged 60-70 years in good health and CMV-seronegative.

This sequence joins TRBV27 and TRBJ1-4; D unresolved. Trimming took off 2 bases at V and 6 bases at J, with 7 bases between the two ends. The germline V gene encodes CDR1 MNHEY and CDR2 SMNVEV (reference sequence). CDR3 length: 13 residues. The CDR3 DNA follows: TGTGCCAGCAGTTTAGGACTGTATGAAAAACTGTTTTTT. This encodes CASSLGLYEKLFF.

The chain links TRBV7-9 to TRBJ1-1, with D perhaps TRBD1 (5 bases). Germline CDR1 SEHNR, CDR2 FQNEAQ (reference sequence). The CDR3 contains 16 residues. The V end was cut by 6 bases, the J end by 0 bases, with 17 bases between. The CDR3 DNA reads TGTGCCAGCAGTTTGACTGGACACTCCTTGAACACTGAAGCTTTCTTT. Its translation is CASSLTGHSLNTEAFF.

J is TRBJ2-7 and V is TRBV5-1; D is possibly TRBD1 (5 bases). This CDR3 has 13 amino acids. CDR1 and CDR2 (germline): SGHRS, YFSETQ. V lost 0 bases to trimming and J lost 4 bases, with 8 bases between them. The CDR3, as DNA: TGCGCCAGCAGCTTGGTCGCAGGGTACGAGCAGTACTTC. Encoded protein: CASSLVAGYEQYF.

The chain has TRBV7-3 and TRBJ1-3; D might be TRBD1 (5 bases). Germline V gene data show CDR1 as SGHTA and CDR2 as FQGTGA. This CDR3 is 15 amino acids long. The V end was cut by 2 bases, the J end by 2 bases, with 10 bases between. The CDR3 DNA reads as TGTGCCAGCAGCTTATGGGGGGGACCTGGAAACACCATATATTTT. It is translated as CASSLWGGPGNTIYF.

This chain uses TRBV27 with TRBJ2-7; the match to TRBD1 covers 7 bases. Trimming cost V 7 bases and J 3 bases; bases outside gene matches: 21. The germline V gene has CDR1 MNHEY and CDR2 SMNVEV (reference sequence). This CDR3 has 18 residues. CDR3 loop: CASKNIPGQNLPNYEQYF. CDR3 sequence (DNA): TGTGCCAGCAAGAACATACCGGGACAGAATCTCCCCAACTACGAGCAGTACTTC.

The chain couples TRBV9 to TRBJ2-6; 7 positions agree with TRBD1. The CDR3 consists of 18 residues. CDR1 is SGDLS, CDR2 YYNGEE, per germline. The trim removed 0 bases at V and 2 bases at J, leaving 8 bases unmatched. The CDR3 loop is CASSVDPRTGAGANVLTF. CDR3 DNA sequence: TGTGCCAGCAGCGTAGACCCAAGAACAGGGGCTGGGGCCAACGTCCTGACTTTC.

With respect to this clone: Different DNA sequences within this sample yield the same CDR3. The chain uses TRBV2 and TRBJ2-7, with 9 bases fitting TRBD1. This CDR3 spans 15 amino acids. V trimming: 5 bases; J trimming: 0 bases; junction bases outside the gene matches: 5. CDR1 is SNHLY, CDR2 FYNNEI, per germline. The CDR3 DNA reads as TGTGCCAGCAGTCCACCGGGACAGGGCTCCTACGAGCAGTACTTC. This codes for CASSPPGQGSYEQYF.

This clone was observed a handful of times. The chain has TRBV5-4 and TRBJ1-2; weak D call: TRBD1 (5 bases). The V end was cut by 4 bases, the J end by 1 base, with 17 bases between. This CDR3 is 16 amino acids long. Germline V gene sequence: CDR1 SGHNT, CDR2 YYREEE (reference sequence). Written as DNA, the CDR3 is TGTGCCAGCAGCCCCGGGGGAGTCGGCAGTAACTATGGCTACACCTTC. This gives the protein CASSPGGVGSNYGYTF.

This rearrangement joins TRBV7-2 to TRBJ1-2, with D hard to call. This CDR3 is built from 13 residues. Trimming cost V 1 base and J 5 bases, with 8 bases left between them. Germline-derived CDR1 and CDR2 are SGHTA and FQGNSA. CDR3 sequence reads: CASSLDSPYGYTF. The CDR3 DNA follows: TGTGCCAGCAGCTTAGACAGTCCGTATGGCTACACCTTC.

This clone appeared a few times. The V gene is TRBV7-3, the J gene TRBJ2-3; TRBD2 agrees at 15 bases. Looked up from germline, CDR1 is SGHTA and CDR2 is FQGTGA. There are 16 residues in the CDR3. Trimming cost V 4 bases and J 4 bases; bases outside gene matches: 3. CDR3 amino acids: CASSYRTSGRADTQYF. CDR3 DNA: TGTGCCAGCAGCTACCGGACTAGCGGGAGGGCAGATACGCAGTATTTT.

CDR3 protein: CASSSHRTSGEQYF. The CDR3 DNA reads TGTGCCAGCAGTTCGCATCGGACTAGCGGCGAGCAGTACTTC. The chain joins TRBV6-5 to TRBJ2-7; 10 nucleotides align to TRBD2. Unmatched junction bases numbered 6, after V lost 4 bases and J lost 6 bases. Germline values: CDR1 MNHEY, CDR2 SVGAGI. This CDR3 contains 14 residues.

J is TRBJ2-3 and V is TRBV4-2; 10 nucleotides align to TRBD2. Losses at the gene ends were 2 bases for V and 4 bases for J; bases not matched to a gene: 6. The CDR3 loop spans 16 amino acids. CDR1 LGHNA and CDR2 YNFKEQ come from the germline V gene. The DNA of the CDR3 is TGTGCCAGCAGCCAACGAGCGGGGGGGGGTGCAGATACGCAGTATTTT. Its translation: CASSQRAGGGADTQYF.

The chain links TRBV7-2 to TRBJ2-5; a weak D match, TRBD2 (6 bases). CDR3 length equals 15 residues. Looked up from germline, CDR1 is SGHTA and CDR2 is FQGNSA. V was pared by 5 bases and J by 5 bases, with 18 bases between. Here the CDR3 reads CASSRASDLGETQYF. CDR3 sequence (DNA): TGTGCCAGCAGCCGGGCTAGCGACCTAGGGGAGACCCAGTACTTC.

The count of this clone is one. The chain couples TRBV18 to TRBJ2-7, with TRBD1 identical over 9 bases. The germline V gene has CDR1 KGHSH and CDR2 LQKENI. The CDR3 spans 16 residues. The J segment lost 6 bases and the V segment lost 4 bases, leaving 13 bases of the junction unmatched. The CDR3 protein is CASSRSTGTGHGEQYF. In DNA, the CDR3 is TGTGCCAGCTCACGGTCGACCGGGACAGGGCACGGCGAGCAGTACTTC.

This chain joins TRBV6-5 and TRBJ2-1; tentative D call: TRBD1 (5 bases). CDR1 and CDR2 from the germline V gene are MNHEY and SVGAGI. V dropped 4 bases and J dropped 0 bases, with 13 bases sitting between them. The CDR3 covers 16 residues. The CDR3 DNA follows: TGTGCCAGCAGTTTCTTGACAGTGAGCTCCTACAATGAGCAGTTCTTC. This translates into CASSFLTVSSYNEQFF.

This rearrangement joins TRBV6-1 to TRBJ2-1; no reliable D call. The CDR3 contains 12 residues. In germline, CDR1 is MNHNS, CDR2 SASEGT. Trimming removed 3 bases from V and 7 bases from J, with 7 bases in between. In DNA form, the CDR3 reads TGTGCCAGCAGTGAGACCGGGAATGAGCAGTTCTTC. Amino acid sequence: CASSETGNEQFF.

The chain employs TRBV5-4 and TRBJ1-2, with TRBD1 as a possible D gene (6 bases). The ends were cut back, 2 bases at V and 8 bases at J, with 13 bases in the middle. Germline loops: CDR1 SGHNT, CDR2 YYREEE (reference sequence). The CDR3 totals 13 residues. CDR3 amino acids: CASSLLQGRGYTF. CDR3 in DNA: TGTGCCAGCAGCTTATTACAGGGAAGGGGCTACACCTTC.

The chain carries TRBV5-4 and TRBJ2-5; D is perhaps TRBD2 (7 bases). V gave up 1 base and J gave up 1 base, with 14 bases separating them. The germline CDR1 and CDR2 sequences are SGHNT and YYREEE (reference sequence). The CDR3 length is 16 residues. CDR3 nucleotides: TGTGCCAGCAGCTTGAGGGGGGGGAGGGGCCAAGAGACCCAGTACTTC. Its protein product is CASSLRGGRGQETQYF.

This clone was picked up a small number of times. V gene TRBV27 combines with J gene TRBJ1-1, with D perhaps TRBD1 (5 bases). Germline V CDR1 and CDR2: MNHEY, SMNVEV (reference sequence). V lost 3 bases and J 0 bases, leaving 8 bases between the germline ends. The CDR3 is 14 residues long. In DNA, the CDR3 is TGTGCCAGCAGTTTCGGGGGGATGAACACTGAAGCTTTCTTT. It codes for CASSFGGMNTEAFF.

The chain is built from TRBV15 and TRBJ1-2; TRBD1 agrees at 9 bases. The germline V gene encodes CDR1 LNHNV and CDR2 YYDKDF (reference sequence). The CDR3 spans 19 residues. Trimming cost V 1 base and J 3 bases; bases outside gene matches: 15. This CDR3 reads CATSRGFRTGDDLDYGYTF. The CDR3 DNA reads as TGTGCCACCAGCAGAGGATTTAGGACAGGGGACGATTTGGACTATGGCTACACCTTC.

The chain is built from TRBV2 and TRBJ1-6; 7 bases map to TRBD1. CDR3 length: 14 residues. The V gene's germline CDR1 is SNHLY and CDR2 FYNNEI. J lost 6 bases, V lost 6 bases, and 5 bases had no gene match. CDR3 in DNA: TGTGCCAGCAGAGGGACAGTTACTAATTCACCCCTCCACTTT. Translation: CASRGTVTNSPLHF.

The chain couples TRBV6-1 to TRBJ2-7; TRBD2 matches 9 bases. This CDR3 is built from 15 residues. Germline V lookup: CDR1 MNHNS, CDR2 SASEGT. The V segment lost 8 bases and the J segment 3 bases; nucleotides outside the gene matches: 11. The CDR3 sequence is CASRIPGLAIYEQYF. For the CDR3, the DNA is TGTGCCAGCCGTATACCGGGACTAGCAATCTACGAGCAGTACTTC.

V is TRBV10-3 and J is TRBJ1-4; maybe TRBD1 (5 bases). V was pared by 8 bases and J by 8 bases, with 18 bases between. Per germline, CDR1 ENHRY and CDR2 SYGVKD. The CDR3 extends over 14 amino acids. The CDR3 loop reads CAIGPRGQGEKLFF. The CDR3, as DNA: TGTGCCATCGGCCCGCGGGGCCAAGGCGAAAAACTGTTTTTT.

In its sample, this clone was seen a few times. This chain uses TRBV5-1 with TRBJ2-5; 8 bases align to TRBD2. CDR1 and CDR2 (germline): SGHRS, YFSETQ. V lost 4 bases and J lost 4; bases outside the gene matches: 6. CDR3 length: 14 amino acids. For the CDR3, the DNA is TGCGCCAGCAGCGTGCGGGGGGCCCCAGAGACCCAGTACTTC. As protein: CASSVRGAPETQYF.

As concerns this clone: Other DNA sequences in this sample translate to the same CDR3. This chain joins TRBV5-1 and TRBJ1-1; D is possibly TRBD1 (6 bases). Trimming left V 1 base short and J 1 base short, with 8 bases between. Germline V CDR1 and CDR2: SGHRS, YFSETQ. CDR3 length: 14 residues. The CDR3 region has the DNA TGCGCCAGCAGCTTGCAGGGGCCGAACACTGAAGCTTTCTTT. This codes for CASSLQGPNTEAFF.

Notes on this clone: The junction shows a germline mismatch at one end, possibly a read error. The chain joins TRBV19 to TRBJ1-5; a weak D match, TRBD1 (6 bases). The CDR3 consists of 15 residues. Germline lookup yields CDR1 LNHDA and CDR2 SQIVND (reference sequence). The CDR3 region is CASRIGGVVGQPQHF. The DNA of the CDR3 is TGTGCCAGTAGAATAGGGGGGGTTGTCGGTCAGCCCCAGCATTTT.

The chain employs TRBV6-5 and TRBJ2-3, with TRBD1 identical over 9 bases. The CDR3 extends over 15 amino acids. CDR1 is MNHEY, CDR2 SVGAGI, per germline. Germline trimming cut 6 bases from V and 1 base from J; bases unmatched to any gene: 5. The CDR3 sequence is CASRTTGGGTDTQYF. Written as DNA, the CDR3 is TGTGCCAGCAGGACTACAGGGGGCGGCACAGATACGCAGTATTTT.